The following is a T cell receptor (beta chain) sequence with its context. This sample stems from a study of CD8+CD57+ T cells in acquired aplastic anemia. Study-level background: Isolated CD4+ and CD8+ cells, once sorted, yielded DNA averaging roughly 3 ug.

Genomic DNA was employed as the template in profiling TCR beta VDJ and CDR3. TCRdb re-analysed the reads in MiXCR, keeping a single row per CDR3 protein. Altogether 90,000 to 130,000 distinct CDR3 sequences are present, 51% being singletons, with the ten largest covering 30% to 40%. The CDR3 covers 13 residues. CDR1 and CDR2 from the germline V gene are ENHRY and SYGVKD. The germline V and J ends were trimmed by 6 bases and 1 base, with 9 bases remaining between them. Sequencing input: sorted CD4+, CD8+, or CD8+CD57+ T cells (not recorded which) from PBMCs. This sequence joins TRBV10-3 and TRBJ1-1; D ambiguous. The sequence came from a human donor in good health, serving as a control. Written as DNA, the CDR3 is TGTGCCATCAGGGACGAAGGGAACACTGAAGCTTTCTTT. This encodes CAIRDEGNTEAFF.